This TCR beta chain originates from a study of CD8 T cells in Susac syndrome. This clonotype has a handful of counts. One end of the junction varies from germline; a read error may be responsible. Random hexamers were used to reverse transcribe roughly 0.45 to 1 ug of RNA. Amplification of TCR beta CDR3 by immunoSEQ multiplex PCR spanned 54 Vbeta and 13 Jbeta. TCRdb re-called the immunoSEQ multiplex PCR reads with MiXCR, one entry per CDR3 protein. Of about 440,000 distinct CDR3 sequences in the sample, 85% were seen once. The germline CDR1 and CDR2 sequences are SGHRS and YFSETQ. The CDR3 loop spans 15 amino acids. Treatment-naive patients with stable or active relapsing-remitting disease were the multiple sclerosis controls. Negative isolation was applied to CD8+ and CD4+ T cells, and FACS enrichment was applied to TEMRA cells.

The origin of this receptor is a human donor with multiple sclerosis. The V call is TRBV5-1, the J call TRBJ1-1, with D tentatively TRBD1 (5 bases). Sequencing input: CD8+ T cells from PBMCs. CDR3 nucleotide sequence: TGTGCCAGCAGCTTAGGGCAGGGACCGAACACTGAAGCTTTCTTT. Residues: CASSLGQGPNTEAFF.